These 16 T cell receptor beta chains came from one sample sequenced in a study of T cells in Graves' hyperthyroidism and ophthalmopathy. From RNA transcripts, TCR beta CDR3 regions were amplified. RT-PCR in the first round (using the HTBI primer set) targeted the TCR CDR3. TCRdb reprocessed the multiplex PCR reads with MiXCR, giving one entry per CDR3 protein. Of 600,000 to 800,000 distinct CDR3 sequences listed, about a third are singletons. The sequencing sample was made of blood. The source is a woman in her 40s with Graves' hyperthyroidism.

Many counts were recorded for this clonotype. The V call is TRBV6-5, the J call TRBJ1-2, with a weak D call TRBD1 (6 bases). V lost 10 bases and J 0 bases, leaving 12 bases between the germline ends. Germline V lookup: CDR1 MNHEY, CDR2 SVGAGI. The CDR3 loop spans 13 amino acids. The CDR3 region has the DNA TGTGCCACCCGGACAGAAGCTAACTATGGCTACACCTTC. Translation gives CATRTEANYGYTF.

The chain combines TRBV18 with TRBJ2-5; perhaps TRBD1 as D (5 bases). The ends were cut back, 3 bases at V and 5 bases at J, with 10 bases in the middle. The germline V gene encodes CDR1 KGHSH and CDR2 LQKENI. CDR3 length: 13 amino acids. The CDR3 DNA reads TGTGCCAGCTCACCCCGCAGGGATGAGACCCAGTACTTC. Its translation is CASSPRRDETQYF.

V is TRBV4-1 and J is TRBJ2-7, with no clear D. The CDR3 has 14 residues. Trimming shortened V by 2 bases and J by 0 bases, and 8 bases separated the two germline ends. The germline gives CDR1 MGHRA, CDR2 YSYEKL. The CDR3 sequence is CASSQQWSSYEQYF. The DNA for the CDR3 is TGCGCCAGCAGCCAACAGTGGAGCTCCTACGAGCAGTACTTC.

This clonotype was seen at least ten times. CDR3 sequence: CASSRKDGASEGYTF. In DNA form, the CDR3 reads TGCGCCAGCAGCCGGAAGGACGGCGCAAGTGAGGGCTACACCTTC. The chain joins TRBV5-1 to TRBJ1-2; no definite D call. V was shortened by 4 bases and J by 8 bases, with 21 bases between the two germline ends. The CDR3 contains 15 residues. The V gene's germline CDR1 is SGHRS and CDR2 YFSETQ.

This clonotype was seen repeatedly, ten times or more. V is TRBV20-1 and J is TRBJ1-1; a weak D match, TRBD1 (6 bases). CDR1 and CDR2 from the germline V gene are DFQATT and SNEGSKA (reference sequence). The CDR3 covers 15 residues. V was clipped by 3 bases and J by 0 bases, with 14 bases between them. The CDR3 here is CSASLPGDMNTEAFF. The CDR3 DNA reads TGCAGTGCTAGTTTGCCAGGGGATATGAACACTGAAGCTTTCTTT.

The chain carries TRBV5-1 and TRBJ1-1; D ambiguous. V was pared by 0 bases and J by 7 bases, with 13 bases between. The length of the CDR3 is 14 residues. Germline CDR1 and CDR2: SGHRS and YFSETQ. The CDR3: CASSLDSPSSEAFF. The CDR3 DNA reads TGCGCCAGCAGCTTGGACAGCCCATCGAGTGAAGCTTTCTTT.

This clonotype was detected a few times. V gene TRBV3-1 combines with J gene TRBJ1-1; D is perhaps TRBD1 (5 bases). The CDR3 is 14 amino acids. The V end lost 3 bases, the J end lost 1 base, and 9 bases lay between the germline ends. CDR1 is LGHDT, CDR2 YNNKEL, per germline (reference sequence). Here the CDR3 reads CASSHSGRNTEAFF. CDR3 DNA sequence: TGTGCCAGCAGCCATTCGGGACGGAACACTGAAGCTTTCTTT.

There are many counts of this clonotype. This chain connects TRBV12-3 or TRBV12-4 to TRBJ2-7, with TRBD1 matching 9 bases. V shed 7 bases and J 5 bases; nucleotides not matched to a gene: 6. The CDR3 runs 13 residues. This CDR3 reads CASNMDRGDEQYF. In DNA form, the CDR3 reads TGTGCCAGCAACATGGACAGGGGAGACGAGCAGTACTTC.

This clonotype was recorded at least ten times. The chain is built from TRBV29-1 and TRBJ2-2; D may correspond to TRBD1 or TRBD2 (5 bases each). V gave up 4 bases and J gave up 7 bases, with 16 bases separating them. The germline gives CDR1 SQVTM, CDR2 ANQGSEA. The CDR3 is 14 residues long. This CDR3 is CSVGIGASDGELFF. CDR3 nucleotides: TGCAGCGTTGGAATCGGGGCGAGTGACGGGGAGCTGTTTTTT.

There are a few counts of this clonotype. This chain uses TRBV6-5 with TRBJ2-5; D is uncertain. Germline lookup yields CDR1 MNHEY and CDR2 SVGAGI. V was shortened by 4 bases and J by 3 bases, with 15 bases between the two germline ends. This CDR3 comprises 15 residues. The CDR3 loop is CASSSLQDRKETQYF. DNA of the CDR3: TGTGCCAGCAGTTCCCTACAAGACCGAAAAGAGACCCAGTACTTC.

The chain carries TRBV7-3 and TRBJ1-4, with a tentative D call TRBD1 (5 bases). The CDR3 runs 12 residues. Per the germline V gene, CDR1 is SGHTA and CDR2 is FQGTGA. V shed 2 bases and J shed 11 bases, with 9 bases lying between them. CDR3 residues: CASSLARVKLFF. CDR3 bases: TGTGCCAGCAGCTTAGCCAGGGTGAAACTGTTTTTT. The variable domain in full, with the rest retrieved from reference TRBV7-3 and TRBJ1-4, is GAGVSQTPSNKVTEKGKYVELRCDPISGHTALYWYRQSLGQGPEFLIYFQGTGAADDSGLPNDRFFAVRPEGSVSTLKIQRTERGDSAVYLCASSLARVKLFFGSGTQLSVL.

The CDR3 coding sequence is TGTGCCTTCCCGACGGCCCCAGGGGGCTATGGCTACACCTTC. Translated, it gives CAFPTAPGGYGYTF. V and J are TRBV2 and TRBJ1-2, with 7 bases identical to TRBD1. The CDR3 has 14 amino acids. Germline V gene sequence: CDR1 SNHLY, CDR2 FYNNEI. Losses at the gene ends were 11 bases for V and 4 bases for J; bases not matched to a gene: 13.

V is TRBV12-3 or TRBV12-4 and J is TRBJ2-7, with 7 bases matching TRBD2. V was clipped by 5 bases and J by 4 bases; unmatched bases: 8. The CDR3 loop spans 14 amino acids. The CDR3 loop reads CASSPPGGWYEQYF. The CDR3 coding sequence is TGTGCCAGCAGTCCACCGGGGGGTTGGTACGAGCAGTACTTC.

The V and J genes are TRBV7-3 and TRBJ1-5, with D maybe TRBD1 (6 bases). The CDR3 consists of 13 residues. The germline V gene has CDR1 SGHTA and CDR2 FQGTGA. V was pared by 5 bases and J by 7 bases, with 12 bases between. In DNA form, the CDR3 reads TGTGCCAGCAGCCAGGGGAGCCAACAGCCCCAGCATTTT. Translation: CASSQGSQQPQHF. The entire variable domain, with the rest obtained from reference TRBV7-3 and TRBJ1-5, is as follows: GAGVSQTPSNKVTEKGKYVELRCDPISGHTALYWYRQSLGQGPEFLIYFQGTGAADDSGLPNDRFFAVRPEGSVSTLKIQRTERGDSAVYLCASSQGSQQPQHFGDGTRLSIL.

Of note for this clonotype: Being one base from a much bigger clone, this may be a read error. This rearrangement joins TRBV10-3 to TRBJ2-7, with D possibly called TRBD1 or TRBD2 (6 bases each). Germline CDR1 is ENHRY and CDR2 is SYGVKD. Trimming took off 4 bases at V and 0 bases at J, with 13 bases between the two ends. The CDR3 runs to 15 residues. The CDR3 protein is CAISGGAATSYEQYF. The CDR3 coding sequence is TGTGCCATCAGTGGGGGGGCGGCCACCTCCTACGAGCAGTACTTC.

The chain joins TRBV4-3 to TRBJ1-1, with a tentative D call TRBD1 (6 bases). Germline V lookup: CDR1 LGHNA, CDR2 YSLEER. Trimming took off 7 bases at V and 4 bases at J, with 13 bases between the two ends. This CDR3 region has 13 residues. The CDR3, as DNA: TGCGCCAGCATGGGGGCGATGAGCACTGAAGCTTTCTTT. Encoded protein: CASMGAMSTEAFF.